The clone carrying this TCR beta chain has a single count. This sample was included in a study of blood T cell repertoires in COVID-19. Study background: Sample material is recorded as cDNA or gDNA derived from T cells, B-cell-depleted T cells, or PBMCs.

Trimming took 5 bases from V and 5 from J; bases not matched to a gene: 4. Per the germline V gene, CDR1 is SGHNT and CDR2 is YYREEE (reference sequence). This CDR3 has 13 amino acids. TCRdb's table, derived via immunoSEQ multiplex PCR, lists solely in-frame clones and lacks some. Of 220,000 or so clones in the sample, about 80% were seen once. The rearrangement uses TRBV5-4 and TRBJ1-2; 9 bases align to TRBD1. The clonotype comes from a woman between 35 and 50 years old with acute COVID-19. Specimen: PBMCs or T cells enriched from blood (not recorded which). This chain's CDR3 is CASRTGGAYGYTF. CDR3 in DNA: TGTGCCAGCAGAACAGGGGGCGCATATGGCTACACCTTC.